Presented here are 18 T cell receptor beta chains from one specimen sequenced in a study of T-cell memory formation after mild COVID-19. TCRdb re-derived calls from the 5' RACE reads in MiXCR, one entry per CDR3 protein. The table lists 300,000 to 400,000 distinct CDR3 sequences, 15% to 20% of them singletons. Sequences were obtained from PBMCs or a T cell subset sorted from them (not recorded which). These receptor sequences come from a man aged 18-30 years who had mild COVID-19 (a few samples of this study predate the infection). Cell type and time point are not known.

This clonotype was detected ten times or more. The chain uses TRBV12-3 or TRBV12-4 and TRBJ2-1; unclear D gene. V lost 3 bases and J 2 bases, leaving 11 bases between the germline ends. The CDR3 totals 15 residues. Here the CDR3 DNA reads TGTGCCAGCAGTTTTGGGGTCGTGACCTACAATGAGCAGTTCTTC. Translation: CASSFGVVTYNEQFF.

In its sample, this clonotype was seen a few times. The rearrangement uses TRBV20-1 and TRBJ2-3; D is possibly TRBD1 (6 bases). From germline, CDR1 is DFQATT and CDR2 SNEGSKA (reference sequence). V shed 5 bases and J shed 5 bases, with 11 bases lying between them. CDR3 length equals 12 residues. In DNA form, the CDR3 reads TGCAGTGCTGAGCAACAGGGAGATACGCAGTATTTT. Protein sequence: CSAEQQGDTQYF.

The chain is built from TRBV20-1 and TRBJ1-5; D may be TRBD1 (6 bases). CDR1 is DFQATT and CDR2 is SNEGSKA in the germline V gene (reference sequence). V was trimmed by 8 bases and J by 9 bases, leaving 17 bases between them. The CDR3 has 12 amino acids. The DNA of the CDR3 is TGCAGTTCTGACGGGGGCGTTGGGCCCCAGCATTTT. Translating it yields CSSDGGVGPQHF.

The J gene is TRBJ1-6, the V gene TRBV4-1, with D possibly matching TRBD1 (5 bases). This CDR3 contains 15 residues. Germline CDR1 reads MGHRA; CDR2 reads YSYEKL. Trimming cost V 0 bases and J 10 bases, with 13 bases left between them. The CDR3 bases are TGCGCCAGCAGCCAAGAAATTGGGGCCGCATCACCCCTCCACTTT. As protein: CASSQEIGAASPLHF.

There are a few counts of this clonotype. CDR3 nucleotides: TGTGCCAGCAGCGCAGGCGGGGGGGGGGTTGGTGACCAGCATTTT. Its translation: CASSAGGGGVGDQHF. The chain links TRBV7-6 to TRBJ1-5; TRBD1 is a possible D gene (5 bases). Trimming pared 5 bases from V and 12 bases from J, leaving 23 bases between. Germline CDR1 and CDR2: SGHVS and FNYEAQ. The CDR3 loop spans 15 amino acids. Supplemented by reference TRBV7-6 and TRBJ1-5, the full variable domain reads GAGVSQSPRYKVTKRGQDVALRCDPISGHVSLYWYRQALGQGPEFLTYFNYEAQQDKSGLPNDRFSAERPEGSISTLTIQRTEQRDSAMYRCASSAGGGGVGDQHFGDGTRLSIL.

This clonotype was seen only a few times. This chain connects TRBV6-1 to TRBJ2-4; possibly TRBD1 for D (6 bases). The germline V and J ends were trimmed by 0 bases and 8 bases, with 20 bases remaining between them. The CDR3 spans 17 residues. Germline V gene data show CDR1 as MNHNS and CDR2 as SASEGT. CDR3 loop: CASSEAAGAAGEHIQYF. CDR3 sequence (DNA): TGTGCCAGCAGTGAAGCCGCGGGCGCGGCAGGGGAACACATTCAGTACTTC.

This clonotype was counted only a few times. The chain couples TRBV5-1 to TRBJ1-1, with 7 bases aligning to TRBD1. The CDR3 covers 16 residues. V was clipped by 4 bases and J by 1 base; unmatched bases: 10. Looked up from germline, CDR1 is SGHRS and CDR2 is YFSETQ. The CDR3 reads CASSRTTGYSNTEAFF. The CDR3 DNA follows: TGCGCCAGCAGCCGAACGACAGGGTACTCGAACACTGAAGCTTTCTTT.

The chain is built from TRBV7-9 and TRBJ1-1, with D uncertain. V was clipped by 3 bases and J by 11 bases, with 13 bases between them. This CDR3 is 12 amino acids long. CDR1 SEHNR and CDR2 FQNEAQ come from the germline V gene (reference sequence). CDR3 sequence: CASSFTSGRAFF. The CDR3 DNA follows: TGTGCCAGCAGCTTCACTTCCGGAAGGGCTTTCTTT.

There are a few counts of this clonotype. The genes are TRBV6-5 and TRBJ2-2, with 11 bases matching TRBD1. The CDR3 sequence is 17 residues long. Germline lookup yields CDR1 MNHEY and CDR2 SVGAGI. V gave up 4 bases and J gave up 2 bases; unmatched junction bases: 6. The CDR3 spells CASSSDRGRGNTGELFF. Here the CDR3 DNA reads TGTGCCAGCAGTTCGGACAGGGGGCGAGGAAACACCGGGGAGCTGTTTTTT.

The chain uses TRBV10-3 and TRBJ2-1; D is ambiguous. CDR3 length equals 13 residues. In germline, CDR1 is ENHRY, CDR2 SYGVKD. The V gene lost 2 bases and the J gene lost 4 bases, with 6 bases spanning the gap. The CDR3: CAISETVYNEQFF. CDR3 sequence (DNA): TGTGCCATCAGTGAGACGGTGTACAATGAGCAGTTCTTC.

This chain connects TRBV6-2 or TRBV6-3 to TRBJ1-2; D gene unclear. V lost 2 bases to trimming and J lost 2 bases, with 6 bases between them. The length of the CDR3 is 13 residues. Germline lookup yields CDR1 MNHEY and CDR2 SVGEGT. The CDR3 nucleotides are TGTGCCAGCAGTTACGCGGGAAACTATGGCTACACCTTC. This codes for CASSYAGNYGYTF.

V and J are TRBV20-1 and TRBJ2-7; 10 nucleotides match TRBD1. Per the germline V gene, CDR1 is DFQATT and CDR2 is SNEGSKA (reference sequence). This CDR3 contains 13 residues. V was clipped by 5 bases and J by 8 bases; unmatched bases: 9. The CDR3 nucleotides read TGCAGTGCTTGGGGGGGACAGGGGCCCCAGCAGTACTTC. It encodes CSAWGGQGPQQYF.

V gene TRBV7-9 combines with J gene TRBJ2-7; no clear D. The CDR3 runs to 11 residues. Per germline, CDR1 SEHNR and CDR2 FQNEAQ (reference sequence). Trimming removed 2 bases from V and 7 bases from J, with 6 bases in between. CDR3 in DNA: TGTGCCAGCAGCTTAATGGGGGAGCAGTACTTC. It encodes CASSLMGEQYF.

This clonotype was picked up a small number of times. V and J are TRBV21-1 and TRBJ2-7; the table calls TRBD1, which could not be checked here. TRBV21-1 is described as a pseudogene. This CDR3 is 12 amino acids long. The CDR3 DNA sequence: TGTGCCAGCAGGGGGACCCCGGGGGAGCAGTACTTC. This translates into CASRGTPGEQYF.

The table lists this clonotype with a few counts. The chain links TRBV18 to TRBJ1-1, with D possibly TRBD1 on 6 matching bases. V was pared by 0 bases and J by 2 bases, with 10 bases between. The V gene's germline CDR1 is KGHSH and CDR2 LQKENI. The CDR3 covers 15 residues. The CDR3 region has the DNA TGTGCCAGCTCACCACCGACAGGTCCTAACACTGAAGCTTTCTTT. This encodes CASSPPTGPNTEAFF. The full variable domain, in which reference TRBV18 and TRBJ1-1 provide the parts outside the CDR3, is NAGVMQNPRHLVRRRGQEARLRCSPMKGHSHVYWYRQLPEEGLKFMVYLQKENIIDESGMPKERFSAEFPKEGPSILRIQQVVRGDSAAYFCASSPPTGPNTEAFFGQGTRLTVV.

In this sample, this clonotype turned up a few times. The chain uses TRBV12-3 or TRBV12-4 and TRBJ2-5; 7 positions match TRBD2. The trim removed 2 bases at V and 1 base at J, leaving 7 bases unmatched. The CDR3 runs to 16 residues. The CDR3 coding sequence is TGTGCCAGCAGTTTACCGACTAGCTCCGTCCAAGAGACCCAGTACTTC. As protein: CASSLPTSSVQETQYF.

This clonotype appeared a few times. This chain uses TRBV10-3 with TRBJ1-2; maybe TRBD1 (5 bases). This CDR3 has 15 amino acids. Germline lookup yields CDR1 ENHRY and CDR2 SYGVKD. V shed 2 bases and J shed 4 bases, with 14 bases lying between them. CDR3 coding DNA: TGTGCCATCAGTGAGGGGGCGGCGGGTACCTATGGCTACACCTTC. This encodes CAISEGAAGTYGYTF.

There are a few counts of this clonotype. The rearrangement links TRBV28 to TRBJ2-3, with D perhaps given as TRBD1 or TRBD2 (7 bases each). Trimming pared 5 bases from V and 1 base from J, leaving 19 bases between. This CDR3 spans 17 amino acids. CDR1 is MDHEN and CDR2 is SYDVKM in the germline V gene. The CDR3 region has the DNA TGTGCCAGCAGTGCCCCCAGGGGGGGCGCGGGCACAGATACGCAGTATTTT. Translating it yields CASSAPRGGAGTDTQYF. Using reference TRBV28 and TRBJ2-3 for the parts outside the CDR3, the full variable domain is DVKVTQSSRYLVKRTGEKVFLECVQDMDHENMFWYRQDPGLGLRLIYFSYDVKMKEKGDIPEGYSVSREKKERFSLILESASTNQTSMYLCASSAPRGGAGTDTQYFGPGTRLTVL.